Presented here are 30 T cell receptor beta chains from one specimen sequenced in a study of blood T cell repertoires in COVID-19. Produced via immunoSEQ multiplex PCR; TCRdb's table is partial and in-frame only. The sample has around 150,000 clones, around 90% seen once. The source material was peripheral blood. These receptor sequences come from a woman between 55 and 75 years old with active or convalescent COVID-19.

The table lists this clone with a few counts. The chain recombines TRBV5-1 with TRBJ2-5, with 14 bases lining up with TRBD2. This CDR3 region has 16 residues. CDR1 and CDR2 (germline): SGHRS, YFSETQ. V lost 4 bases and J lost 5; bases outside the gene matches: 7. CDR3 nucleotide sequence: TGCGCCAGCAGCCCTGGGGGACTAGCGGGGGTGGAGACCCAGTACTTC. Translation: CASSPGGLAGVETQYF.

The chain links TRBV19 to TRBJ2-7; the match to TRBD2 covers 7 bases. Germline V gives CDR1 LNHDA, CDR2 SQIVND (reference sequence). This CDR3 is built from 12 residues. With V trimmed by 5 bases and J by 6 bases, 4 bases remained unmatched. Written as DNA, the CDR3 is TGTGCCAGTAGTCCTCCGGGAGGCGAGCAGTACTTC. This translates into CASSPPGGEQYF. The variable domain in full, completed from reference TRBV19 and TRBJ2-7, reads DGGITQSPKYLFRKEGQNVTLSCEQNLNHDAMYWYRQDPGQGLRLIYYSQIVNDFQKGDIAEGYSVSREKKESFPLTVTSAQKNPTAFYLCASSPPGGEQYFGPGTRLTVT.

CDR3 DNA sequence: TGCGCCAGCAGCTTGGTGGGCGAGAGCTCTGGAAACACCATATATTTT. Amino acid sequence: CASSLVGESSGNTIYF. The genes are TRBV5-1 and TRBJ1-3; D is ambiguous. V lost 0 bases to trimming and J lost 0 bases, with 10 bases between them. Germline V gives CDR1 SGHRS, CDR2 YFSETQ. This CDR3 comprises 16 residues. The variable domain in full, completed from reference TRBV5-1 and TRBJ1-3, reads KAGVTQTPRYLIKTRGQQVTLSCSPISGHRSVSWYQQTPGQGLQFLFEYFSETQRNKGNFPGRFSGRQFSNSRSEMNVSTLELGDSALYLCASSLVGESSGNTIYFGEGSWLTVV.

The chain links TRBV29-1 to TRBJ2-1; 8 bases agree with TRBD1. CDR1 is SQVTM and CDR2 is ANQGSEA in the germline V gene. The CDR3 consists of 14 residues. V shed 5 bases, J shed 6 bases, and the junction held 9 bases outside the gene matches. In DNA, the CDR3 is TGCAGCGTTCTTAGGGACAGGAGCTCCAATGAGCAGTTCTTC. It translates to CSVLRDRSSNEQFF.

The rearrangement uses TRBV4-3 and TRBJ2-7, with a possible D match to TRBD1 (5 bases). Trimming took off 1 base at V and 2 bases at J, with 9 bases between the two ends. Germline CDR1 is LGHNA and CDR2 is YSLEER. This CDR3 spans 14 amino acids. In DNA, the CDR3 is TGCGCCAGCAGCCAAGGTACAGGCCCCTACGAGCAGTACTTC. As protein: CASSQGTGPYEQYF.

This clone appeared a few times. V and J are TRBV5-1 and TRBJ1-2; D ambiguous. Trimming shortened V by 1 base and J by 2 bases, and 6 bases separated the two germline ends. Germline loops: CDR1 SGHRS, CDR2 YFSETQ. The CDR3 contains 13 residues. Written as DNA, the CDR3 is TGCGCCAGCAGCTTGAGCGACAACTATGGCTACACCTTC. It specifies CASSLSDNYGYTF.

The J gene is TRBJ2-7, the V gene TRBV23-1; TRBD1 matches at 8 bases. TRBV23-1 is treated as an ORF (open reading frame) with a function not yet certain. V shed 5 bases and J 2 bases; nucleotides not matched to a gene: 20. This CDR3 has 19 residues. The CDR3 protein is CASSGSCGDRPARPYEQYF. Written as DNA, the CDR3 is TGCGCCAGCAGTGGGTCCTGTGGGGACAGGCCAGCGAGGCCCTACGAGCAGTACTTC.

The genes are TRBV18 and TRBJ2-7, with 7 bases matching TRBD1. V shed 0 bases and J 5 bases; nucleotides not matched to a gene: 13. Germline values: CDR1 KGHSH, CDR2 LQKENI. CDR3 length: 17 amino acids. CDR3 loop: CASSPPGLGRTGDEQYF. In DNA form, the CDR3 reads TGTGCCAGCTCACCACCGGGGTTGGGCCGAACAGGGGACGAGCAGTACTTC.

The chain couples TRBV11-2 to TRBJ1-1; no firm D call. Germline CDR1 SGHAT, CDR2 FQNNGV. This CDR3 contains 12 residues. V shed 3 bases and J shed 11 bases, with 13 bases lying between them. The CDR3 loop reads CASSFQVGVAFF. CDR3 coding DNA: TGTGCCAGCAGCTTTCAGGTCGGCGTGGCTTTCTTT.

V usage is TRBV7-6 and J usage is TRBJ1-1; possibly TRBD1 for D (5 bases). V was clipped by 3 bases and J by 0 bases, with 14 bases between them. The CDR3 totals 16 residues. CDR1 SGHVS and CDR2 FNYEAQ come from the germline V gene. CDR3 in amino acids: CASSFRVQGMNTEAFF. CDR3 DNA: TGTGCCAGCAGCTTTAGGGTGCAGGGAATGAACACTGAAGCTTTCTTT. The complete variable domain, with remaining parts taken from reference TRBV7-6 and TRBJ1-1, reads GAGVSQSPRYKVTKRGQDVALRCDPISGHVSLYWYRQALGQGPEFLTYFNYEAQQDKSGLPNDRFSAERPEGSISTLTIQRTEQRDSAMYRCASSFRVQGMNTEAFFGQGTRLTVV.

The CDR3 region has the DNA TGTGCCAGCAGCCAAGATACGGGTTTATCGATCTATGGCTACACCTTC. This sequence encodes CASSQDTGLSIYGYTF. The rearrangement joins TRBV3-1 (or the pseudogene TRBV3-2) to TRBJ1-2; D is uncertain. The germline V gene has CDR1 LGHDT and CDR2 YNNKEL (reference sequence). The CDR3 is made up of 16 amino acids. Trimming left V 0 bases short and J 4 bases short, with 15 bases between.

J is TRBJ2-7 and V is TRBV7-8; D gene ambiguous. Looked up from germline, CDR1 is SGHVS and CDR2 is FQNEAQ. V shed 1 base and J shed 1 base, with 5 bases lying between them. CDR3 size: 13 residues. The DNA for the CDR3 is TGTGCCAGCAGCTTAGACAGATCCTACGAGCAGTACTTC. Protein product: CASSLDRSYEQYF.

The CDR3 DNA reads TGTGCCAGCAGCCAAGTGCGGGGGGACAGATTTTTT. Translation gives CASSQVRGDRFF. V usage is TRBV3-1 (or the pseudogene TRBV3-2) and J usage is TRBJ2-2, with D perhaps TRBD2 (8 bases). This CDR3 comprises 12 residues. V lost 1 base and J lost 17, with 14 bases in between. CDR1 is LGHDT and CDR2 is YNNKEL in the germline V gene (reference sequence).

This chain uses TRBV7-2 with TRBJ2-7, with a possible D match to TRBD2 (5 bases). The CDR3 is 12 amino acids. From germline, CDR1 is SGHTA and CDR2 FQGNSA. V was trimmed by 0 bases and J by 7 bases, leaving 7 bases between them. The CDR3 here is CASSLARGEQYF. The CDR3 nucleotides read TGTGCCAGCAGCTTAGCCCGGGGTGAGCAGTACTTC.

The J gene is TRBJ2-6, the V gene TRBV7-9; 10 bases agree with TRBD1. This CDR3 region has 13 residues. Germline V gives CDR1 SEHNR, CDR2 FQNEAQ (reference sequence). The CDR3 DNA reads TGTGGGACAGGGGGCTCTGGGGCCAACGTCCTGACTTTC. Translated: CGTGGSGANVLTF. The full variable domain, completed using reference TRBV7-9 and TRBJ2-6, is DTGVSQNPRHKITKRGQNVTFRCDPISEHNRLYWYRQTLGQGPEFLTYFQNEAQLEKSRLLSDRFSAERPKGSFSTLEIQRTEQGDSAMYLCGTGGSGANVLTFGAGSRLTVL.

As DNA, the CDR3 is TGCGCCAGCAGCTTGTCCTCAGGGGGCGCCGGGAAGACCCAGTACTTC. It yields the protein CASSLSSGGAGKTQYF. The rearrangement uses TRBV5-1 and TRBJ2-5; TRBD1 matches 8 bases. From germline, CDR1 is SGHRS and CDR2 YFSETQ. The CDR3 is 16 residues long. Germline trimming cut 1 base from V and 6 bases from J; bases unmatched to any gene: 11.

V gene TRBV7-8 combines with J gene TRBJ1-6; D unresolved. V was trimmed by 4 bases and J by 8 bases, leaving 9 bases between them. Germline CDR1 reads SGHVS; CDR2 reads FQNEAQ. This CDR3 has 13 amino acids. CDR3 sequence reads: CASSSYRDSPLHF. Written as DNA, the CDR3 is TGTGCCAGCAGCTCATACAGAGATTCACCCCTCCACTTT.

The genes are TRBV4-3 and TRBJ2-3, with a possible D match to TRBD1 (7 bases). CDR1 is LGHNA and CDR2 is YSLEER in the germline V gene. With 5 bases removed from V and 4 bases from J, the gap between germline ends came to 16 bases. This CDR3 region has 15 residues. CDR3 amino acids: CASSKRQGGADTQYF. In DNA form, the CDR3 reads TGCGCCAGCAGCAAGAGACAGGGAGGCGCAGATACGCAGTATTTT.

The CDR3 nucleotides read TGTGCCAGCTCACCAACACAGGGGGTTAGCTCCTACGAGCAGTACTTC. Encoded protein: CASSPTQGVSSYEQYF. The chain uses TRBV18 and TRBJ2-7; 8 bases fit TRBD1. V shed 2 bases and J 0 bases; nucleotides not matched to a gene: 6. CDR3 length: 16 amino acids. CDR1 KGHSH and CDR2 LQKENI come from the germline V gene.

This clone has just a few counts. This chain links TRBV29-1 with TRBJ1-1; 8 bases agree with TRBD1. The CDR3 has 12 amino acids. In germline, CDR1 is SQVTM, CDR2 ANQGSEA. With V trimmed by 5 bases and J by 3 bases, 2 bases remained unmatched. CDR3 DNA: TGCAGCGTTCTACAGGGGGACACTGAAGCTTTCTTT. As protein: CSVLQGDTEAFF.

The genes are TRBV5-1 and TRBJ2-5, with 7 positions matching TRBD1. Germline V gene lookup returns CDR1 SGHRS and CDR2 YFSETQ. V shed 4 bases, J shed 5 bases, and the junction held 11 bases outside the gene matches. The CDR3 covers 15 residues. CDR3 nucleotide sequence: TGCGCCAGCAGCATTACAGGGGCAGTTGGCGAGACCCAGTACTTC. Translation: CASSITGAVGETQYF.

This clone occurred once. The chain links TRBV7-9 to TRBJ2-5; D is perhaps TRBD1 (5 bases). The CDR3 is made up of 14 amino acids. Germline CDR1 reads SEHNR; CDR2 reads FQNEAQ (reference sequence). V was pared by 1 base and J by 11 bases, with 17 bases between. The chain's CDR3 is CASSLEPVTQGQYF. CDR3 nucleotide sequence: TGTGCCAGCAGCTTAGAGCCAGTTACCCAGGGTCAGTACTTC. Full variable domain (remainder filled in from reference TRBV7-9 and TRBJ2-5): DTGVSQNPRHKITKRGQNVTFRCDPISEHNRLYWYRQTLGQGPEFLTYFQNEAQLEKSRLLSDRFSAERPKGSFSTLEIQRTEQGDSAMYLCASSLEPVTQGQYFGPGTRLLVL.

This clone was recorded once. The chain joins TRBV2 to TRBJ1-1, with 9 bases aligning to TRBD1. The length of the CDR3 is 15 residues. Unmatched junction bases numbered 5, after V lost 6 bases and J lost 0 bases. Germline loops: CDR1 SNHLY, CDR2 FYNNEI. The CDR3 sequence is CASRSGTGMNTEAFF. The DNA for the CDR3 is TGTGCCAGCAGATCGGGGACAGGGATGAACACTGAAGCTTTCTTT.

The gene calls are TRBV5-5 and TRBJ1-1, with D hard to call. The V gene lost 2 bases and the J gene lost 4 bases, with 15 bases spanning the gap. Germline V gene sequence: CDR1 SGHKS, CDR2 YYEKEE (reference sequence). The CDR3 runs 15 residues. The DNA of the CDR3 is TGTGCCAGCAGCTTACCTCCCGGGGTAGCCACTGAAGCTTTCTTT. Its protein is CASSLPPGVATEAFF.

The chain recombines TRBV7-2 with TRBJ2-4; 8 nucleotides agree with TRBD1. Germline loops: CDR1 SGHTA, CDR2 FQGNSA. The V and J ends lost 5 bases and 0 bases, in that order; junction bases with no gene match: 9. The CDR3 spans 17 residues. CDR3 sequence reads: CASSPQSGGLAKNIQYF. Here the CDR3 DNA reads TGTGCCAGCAGCCCCCAGTCAGGGGGCCTAGCCAAAAACATTCAGTACTTC.

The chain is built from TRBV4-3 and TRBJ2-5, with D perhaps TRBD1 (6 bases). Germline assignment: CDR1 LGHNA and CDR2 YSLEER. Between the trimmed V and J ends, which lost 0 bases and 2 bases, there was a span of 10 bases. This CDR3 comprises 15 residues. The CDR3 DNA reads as TGCGCCAGCAGCCAAGAGGTGGGGGCTCAAGAGACCCAGTACTTC. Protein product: CASSQEVGAQETQYF.

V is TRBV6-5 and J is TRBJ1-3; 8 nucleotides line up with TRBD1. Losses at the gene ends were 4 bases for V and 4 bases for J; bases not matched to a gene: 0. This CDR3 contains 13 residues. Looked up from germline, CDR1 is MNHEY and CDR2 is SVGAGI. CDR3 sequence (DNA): TGTGCCAGCAGTTGGGACAGGGGAAACACCATATATTTT. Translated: CASSWDRGNTIYF.

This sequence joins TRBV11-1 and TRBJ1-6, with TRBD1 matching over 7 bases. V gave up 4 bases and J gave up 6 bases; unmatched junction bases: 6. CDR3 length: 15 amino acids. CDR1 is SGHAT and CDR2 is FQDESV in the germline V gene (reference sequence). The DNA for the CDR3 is TGTGCCAGCAGCTCGACAGGGATCCCTAATTCACCCCTCCACTTT. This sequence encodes CASSSTGIPNSPLHF.

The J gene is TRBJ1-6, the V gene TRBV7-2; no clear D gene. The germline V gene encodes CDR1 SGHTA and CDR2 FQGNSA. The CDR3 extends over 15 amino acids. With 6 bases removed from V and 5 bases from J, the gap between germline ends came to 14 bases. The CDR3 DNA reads TGTGCCAGCAGACCCGAGGCCCTTAATAATTCACCCCTCCACTTT. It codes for CASRPEALNNSPLHF.

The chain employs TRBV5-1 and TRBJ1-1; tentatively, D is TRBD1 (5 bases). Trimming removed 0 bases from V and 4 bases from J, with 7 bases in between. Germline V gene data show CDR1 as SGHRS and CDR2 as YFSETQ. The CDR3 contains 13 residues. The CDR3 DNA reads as TGCGCCAGCAGCTTGGAGGGGCTCACTGAAGCTTTCTTT. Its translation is CASSLEGLTEAFF.